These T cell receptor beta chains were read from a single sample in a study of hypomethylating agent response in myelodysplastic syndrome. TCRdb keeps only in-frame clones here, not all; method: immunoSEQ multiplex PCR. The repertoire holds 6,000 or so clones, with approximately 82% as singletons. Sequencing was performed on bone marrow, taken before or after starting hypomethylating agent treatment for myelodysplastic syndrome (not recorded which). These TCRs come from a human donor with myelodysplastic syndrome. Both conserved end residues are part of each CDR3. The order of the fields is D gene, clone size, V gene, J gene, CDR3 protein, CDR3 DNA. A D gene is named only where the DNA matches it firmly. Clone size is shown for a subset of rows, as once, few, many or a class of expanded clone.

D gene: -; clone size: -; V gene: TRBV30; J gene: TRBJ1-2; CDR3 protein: CARLGAGTYGYTF; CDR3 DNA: TGTGCCCGACTCGGGGCAGGGACCTATGGCTACACCTTC
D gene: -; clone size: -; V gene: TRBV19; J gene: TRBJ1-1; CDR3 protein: CASNDRGQNTEAFF; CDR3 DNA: TGTGCCAGTAACGACCGGGGGCAGAACACTGAAGCTTTCTTT
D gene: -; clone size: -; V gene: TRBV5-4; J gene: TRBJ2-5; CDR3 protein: CASAGEVQETQYF; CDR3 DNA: TGTGCCAGCGCTGGGGAGGTCCAAGAGACCCAGTACTTC
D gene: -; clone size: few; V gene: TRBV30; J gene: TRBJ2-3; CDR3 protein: CAWSVQSTDTQYF; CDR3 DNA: TGTGCCTGGAGTGTACAAAGCACAGATACGCAGTATTTT
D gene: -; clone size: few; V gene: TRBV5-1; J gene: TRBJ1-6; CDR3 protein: CASSSERTGADSPLHF; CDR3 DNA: TGCGCCAGCAGTTCGGAGAGAACCGGGGCAGATTCACCCCTCCACTTT
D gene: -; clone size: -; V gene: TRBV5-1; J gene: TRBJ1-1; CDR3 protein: CASSSNSGTPAEAFF; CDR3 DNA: TGCGCCAGCAGCTCCAACTCTGGGACGCCGGCTGAAGCTTTCTTT
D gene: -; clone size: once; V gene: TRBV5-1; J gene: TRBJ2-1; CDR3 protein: CASSSTGLYNEQFF; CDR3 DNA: TGCGCCAGCAGCTCTACCGGACTTTACAATGAGCAGTTCTTC
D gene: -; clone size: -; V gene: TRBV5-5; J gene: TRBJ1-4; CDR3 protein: CASSLNLVGGANEKLFF; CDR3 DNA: TGTGCCAGCAGCCTCAATCTGGTGGGGGGGGCTAATGAAAAACTGTTTTTT
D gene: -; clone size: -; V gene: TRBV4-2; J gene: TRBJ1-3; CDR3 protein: CASSQFSGDSGNTIYF; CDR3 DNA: TGTGCCAGCAGCCAATTCTCCGGGGACTCTGGAAACACCATATATTTT
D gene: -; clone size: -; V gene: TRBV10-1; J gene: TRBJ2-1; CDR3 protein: CATQSRPQKYNEQFF; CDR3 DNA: TGCGCCACCCAAAGCCGGCCCCAAAAATACAATGAGCAGTTCTTC
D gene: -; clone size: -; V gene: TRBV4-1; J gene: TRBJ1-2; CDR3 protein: CASSQDVWTTFYGYTF; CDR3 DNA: TGCGCCAGCAGCCAAGATGTCTGGACAACCTTCTATGGCTACACCTTC
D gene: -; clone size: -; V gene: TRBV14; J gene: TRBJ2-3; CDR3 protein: CASSQDWVKGLPDTQYF; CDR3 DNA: TGTGCCAGCAGCCAAGATTGGGTAAAGGGGCTGCCAGATACGCAGTATTTT
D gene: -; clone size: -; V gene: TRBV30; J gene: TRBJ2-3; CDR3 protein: CAWSATGSGTDTQYF; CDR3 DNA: TGTGCCTGGAGCGCAACGGGATCTGGCACAGATACGCAGTATTTT
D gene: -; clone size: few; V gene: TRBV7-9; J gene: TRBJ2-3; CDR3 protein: CASSPRDVSTDTQYF; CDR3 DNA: TGTGCCAGCAGCCCCCGGGACGTGAGCACAGATACGCAGTATTTT
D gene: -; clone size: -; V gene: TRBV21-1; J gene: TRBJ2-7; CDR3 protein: CASSIPSGSYEQYF; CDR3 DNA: TGTGCCAGCAGCATCCCTTCAGGGTCCTACGAGCAGTACTTC
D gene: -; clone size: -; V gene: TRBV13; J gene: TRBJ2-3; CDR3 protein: CASSLSTSPGGQYF; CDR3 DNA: TGTGCCAGCAGCTTAAGTACTTCCCCGGGTGGGCAGTATTTT
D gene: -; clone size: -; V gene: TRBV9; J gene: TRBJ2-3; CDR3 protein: CASSVRGGGTDTQYF; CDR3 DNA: TGTGCCAGCAGCGTTAGGGGAGGTGGCACAGATACGCAGTATTTT
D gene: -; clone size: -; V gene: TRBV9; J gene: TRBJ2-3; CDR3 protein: CASSVAFRVPTDTQYF; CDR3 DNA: TGTGCCAGCAGCGTAGCCTTCAGGGTACCCACAGATACGCAGTATTTT
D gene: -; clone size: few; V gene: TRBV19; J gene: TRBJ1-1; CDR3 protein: CASSRTDRLYTEAFF; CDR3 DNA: TGTGCCAGTAGTAGGACCGACAGGCTCTACACTGAAGCTTTCTTT
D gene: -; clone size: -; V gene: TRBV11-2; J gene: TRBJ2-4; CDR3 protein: CASSLLGIGAVENIQYF; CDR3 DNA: TGTGCCAGCAGCTTATTAGGGATTGGGGCTGTGGAAAACATTCAGTACTTC
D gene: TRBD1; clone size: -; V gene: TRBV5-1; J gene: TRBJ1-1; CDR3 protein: CASSLVPGQRVGTEAFF; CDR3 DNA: TGCGCCAGCAGCTTAGTCCCGGGACAGAGAGTGGGAACTGAAGCTTTCTTT
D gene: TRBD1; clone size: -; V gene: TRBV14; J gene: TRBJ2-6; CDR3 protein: CASSHGTGSLGSGANVLTF; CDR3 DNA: TGTGCCAGCAGCCATGGGACAGGGAGTTTGGGCTCTGGGGCCAACGTCCTGACTTTC
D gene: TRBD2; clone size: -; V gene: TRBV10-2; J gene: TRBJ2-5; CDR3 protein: CASRVAGEETQYF; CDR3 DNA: TGCGCCAGCAGGGTAGCGGGGGAGGAGACCCAGTACTTC
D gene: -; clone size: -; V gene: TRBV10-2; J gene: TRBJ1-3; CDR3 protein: CASTVAGGNTIYF; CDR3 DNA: TGCGCCAGCACTGTAGCGGGTGGAAACACCATATATTTT
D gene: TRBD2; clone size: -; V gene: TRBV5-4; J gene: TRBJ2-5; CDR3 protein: CASSLDPSGREETQYF; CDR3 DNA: TGTGCCAGCAGCTTGGATCCTAGCGGGAGGGAAGAGACCCAGTACTTC
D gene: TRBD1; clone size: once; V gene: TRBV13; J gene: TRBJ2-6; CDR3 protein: CASSLGTGASGANVLTF; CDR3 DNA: TGTGCCAGCAGCTTAGGGACAGGGGCCTCTGGGGCCAACGTCCTGACTTTC
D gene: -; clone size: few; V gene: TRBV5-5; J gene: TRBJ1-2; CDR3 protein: CASSPDSGGYGYTF; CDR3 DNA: TGTGCCAGCAGCCCGGACAGCGGGGGCTATGGCTACACCTTC
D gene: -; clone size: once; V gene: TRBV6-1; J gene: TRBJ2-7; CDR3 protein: CASFEGYAYEQYF; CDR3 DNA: TGTGCCAGCTTTGAGGGATACGCCTACGAGCAGTACTTC
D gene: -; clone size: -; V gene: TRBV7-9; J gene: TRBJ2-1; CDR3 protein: CASSLGGANEQFF; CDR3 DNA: TGTGCCAGCAGCTTAGGCGGGGCTAATGAGCAGTTCTTC
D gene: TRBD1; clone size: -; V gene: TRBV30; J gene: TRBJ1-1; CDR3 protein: CAWSPGGEAFF; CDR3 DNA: TGTGCCTGGTCCCCAGGGGGAGAAGCTTTCTTT
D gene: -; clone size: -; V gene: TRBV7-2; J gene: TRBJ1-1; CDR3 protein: CASRAPGTEAFF; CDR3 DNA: TGTGCCAGCCGCGCGCCGGGCACTGAAGCTTTCTTT
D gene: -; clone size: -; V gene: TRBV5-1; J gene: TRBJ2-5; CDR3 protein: CASSAPGAQETQYF; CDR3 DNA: TGCGCCAGCAGCGCGCCGGGGGCGCAAGAGACCCAGTACTTC
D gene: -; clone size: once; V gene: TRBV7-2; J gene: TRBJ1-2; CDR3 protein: CASSLGFTGSYGYTF; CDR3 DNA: TGTGCCAGCAGCTTAGGGTTTACAGGTTCTTATGGCTACACCTTC
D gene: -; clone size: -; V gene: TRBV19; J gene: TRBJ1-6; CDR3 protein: CASSIREESSYNSPLHF; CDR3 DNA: TGTGCCAGTAGTATACGGGAAGAGAGCTCCTATAATTCACCCCTCCACTTT
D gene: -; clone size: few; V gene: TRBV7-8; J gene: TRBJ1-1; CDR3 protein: CASSLGSEGNTEAFF; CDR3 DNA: TGTGCCAGCAGCTTAGGGAGCGAGGGGAACACTGAAGCTTTCTTT
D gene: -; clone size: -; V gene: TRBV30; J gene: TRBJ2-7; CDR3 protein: CAWSWTVLPYEQYF; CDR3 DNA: TGTGCCTGGAGTTGGACTGTTCTTCCCTACGAGCAGTACTTC
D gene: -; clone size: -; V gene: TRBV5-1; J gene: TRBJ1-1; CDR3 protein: CASSLGGMRNTEAFF; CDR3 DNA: TGCGCCAGCAGCTTGGGAGGGATGAGGAACACTGAAGCTTTCTTT
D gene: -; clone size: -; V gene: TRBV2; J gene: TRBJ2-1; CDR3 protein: CASSELVGSYNEQFF; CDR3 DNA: TGTGCCAGCAGTGAGTTGGTAGGCTCCTACAATGAGCAGTTCTTC
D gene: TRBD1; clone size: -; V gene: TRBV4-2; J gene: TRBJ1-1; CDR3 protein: CASSKGQANTEAFF; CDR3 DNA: TGTGCCAGCAGCAAGGGACAGGCGAACACTGAAGCTTTCTTT
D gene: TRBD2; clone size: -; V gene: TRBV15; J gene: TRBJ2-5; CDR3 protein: CATSSWRAGGQETQYF; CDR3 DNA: TGTGCCACCAGCAGCTGGAGAGCGGGAGGGCAAGAGACCCAGTACTTC
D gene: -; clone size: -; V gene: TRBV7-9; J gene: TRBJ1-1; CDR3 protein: CASSLQYTEAFF; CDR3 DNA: TGTGCCAGCAGCTTACAGTACACTGAAGCTTTCTTT
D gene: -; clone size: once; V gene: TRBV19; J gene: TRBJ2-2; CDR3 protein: CASRALLGDLTGELFF; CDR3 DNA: TGTGCCAGTAGAGCCCTCCTTGGGGACCTCACCGGGGAGCTGTTTTTT
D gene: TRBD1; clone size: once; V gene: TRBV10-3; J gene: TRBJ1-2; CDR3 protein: CAISGSGGAGGYTF; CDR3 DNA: TGTGCCATCAGTGGTTCAGGGGGGGCAGGAGGCTACACCTTC
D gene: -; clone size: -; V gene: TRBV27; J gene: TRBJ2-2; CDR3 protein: CASSFRDEAGELFF; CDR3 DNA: TGTGCCAGCAGTTTCCGGGACGAGGCCGGGGAGCTGTTTTTT
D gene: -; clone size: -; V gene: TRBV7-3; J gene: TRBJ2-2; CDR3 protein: CASSPHGTETGELFF; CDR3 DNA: TGTGCCAGCAGCCCCCACGGGACGGAGACCGGGGAGCTGTTTTTT
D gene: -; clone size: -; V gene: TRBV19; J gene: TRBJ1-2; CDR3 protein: CASSIGGGQSGLAGYTF; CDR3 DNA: TGTGCCAGTAGTATCGGAGGAGGACAATCGGGGTTGGCTGGCTACACCTTC
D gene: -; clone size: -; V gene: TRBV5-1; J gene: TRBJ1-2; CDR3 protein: CASSLDEEGATF; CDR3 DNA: TGCGCCAGCAGCTTGGACGAGGAAGGCGCCACCTTC
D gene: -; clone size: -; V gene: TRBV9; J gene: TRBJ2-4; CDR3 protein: CASSVEVREGDIQYF; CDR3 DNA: TGTGCCAGCAGCGTAGAGGTCAGAGAGGGGGACATTCAGTACTTC
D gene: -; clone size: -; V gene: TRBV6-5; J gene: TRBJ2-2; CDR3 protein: CASSLDIPGELFF; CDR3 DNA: TGTGCCAGCAGTTTGGACATTCCCGGGGAGCTGTTTTTT
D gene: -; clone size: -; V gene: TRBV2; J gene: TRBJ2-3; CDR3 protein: CASRRLGGTDTQYF; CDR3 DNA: TGTGCCAGCAGGCGACTAGGAGGAACAGATACGCAGTATTTT
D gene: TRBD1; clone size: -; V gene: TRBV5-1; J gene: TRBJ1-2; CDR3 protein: CASRAGTANYGYTF; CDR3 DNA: TGCGCCAGCAGAGCCGGGACAGCTAACTATGGCTACACCTTC
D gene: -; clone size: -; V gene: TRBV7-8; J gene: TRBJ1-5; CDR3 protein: CASSPSILDRHNQPQHF; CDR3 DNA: TGTGCCAGCAGCCCTTCCATCCTAGACAGGCACAATCAGCCCCAGCATTTT
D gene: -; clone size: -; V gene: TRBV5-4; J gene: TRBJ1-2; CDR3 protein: CASSSGDYNGYTF; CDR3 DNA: TGTGCCAGCAGCTCTGGAGATTATAATGGCTACACCTTC